These 2 T cell receptor beta chains originate from one sample sequenced in a study of T cells in Graves' hyperthyroidism and ophthalmopathy. Amplification of TCR beta CDR3 regions used RNA as the template. First-round RT-PCR of the TCR CDR3 relied on the HTBI primer set. TCRdb fed the multiplex PCR reads into MiXCR, producing one record per CDR3 protein. The table records approximately 610,000 distinct CDR3 sequences, roughly 15% of them present only once. What was sequenced was blood. These receptors originate from a woman between 35 and 50 years old with Graves' ophthalmopathy.

This clonotype has at least ten counts. The chain recombines TRBV24-1 with TRBJ1-2, with no clear D. The CDR3 length is 14 residues. The germline gives CDR1 KGHDR, CDR2 SFDVKD. V lost 2 bases, J lost 2 bases, and 8 bases lay in between. The DNA of the CDR3 is TGTGCCACCAGTGATTCTCACACCAACTATGGCTACACCTTC. Protein product: CATSDSHTNYGYTF.

The chain links TRBV18 to TRBJ2-7; TRBD1 matches at 10 bases. The germline gives CDR1 KGHSH, CDR2 LQKENI. V dropped 8 bases and J dropped 1; count of bases not matched to a gene: 2. There are 13 residues in the CDR3. CDR3 protein: CASGTGASYEQYF. The CDR3 DNA follows: TGTGCCAGCGGGACAGGGGCTTCCTACGAGCAGTACTTC.